This entry lists 18 T cell receptor beta chains sequenced from one sample in a study of blood T cell repertoires in COVID-19. The assay was immunoSEQ multiplex PCR, and TCRdb's table has in-frame clones only and misses some. The sample holds around 32,000 clones; 80% to 90% are singletons and the top ten take more than 5.5%. Sequenced material: peripheral blood. These receptor sequences come from a woman aged 80 or over with active or convalescent COVID-19.

The rearrangement joins TRBV5-1 to TRBJ1-1; TRBD1 agrees at 9 bases. Germline V gene data show CDR1 as SGHRS and CDR2 as YFSETQ. CDR3 length: 15 residues. V was clipped by 6 bases and J by 0 bases; unmatched bases: 6. This CDR3 reads CASTLGTGMNTEAFF. Here the CDR3 DNA reads TGCGCCAGCACCCTCGGGACAGGGATGAACACTGAAGCTTTCTTT. Drawing the rest from reference TRBV5-1 and TRBJ1-1, the complete variable domain is KAGVTQTPRYLIKTRGQQVTLSCSPISGHRSVSWYQQTPGQGLQFLFEYFSETQRNKGNFPGRFSGRQFSNSRSEMNVSTLELGDSALYLCASTLGTGMNTEAFFGQGTRLTVV.

CDR3 protein: CASSTGQRETQYF. The DNA of the CDR3 is TGTGCCAGCAGCACCGGACAGAGAGAGACCCAGTACTTC. V usage is TRBV7-2 and J usage is TRBJ2-5; D is perhaps TRBD1 (6 bases). Trimming pared 5 bases from V and 4 bases from J, leaving 11 bases between. The CDR3 loop spans 13 amino acids. In germline, CDR1 is SGHTA, CDR2 FQGNSA. Full variable domain (rest looked up from reference TRBV7-2 and TRBJ2-5): GAGVSQSPSNKVTEKGKDVELRCDPISGHTALYWYRQSLGQGLEFLIYFQGNSAPDKSGLPSDRFSAERTGGSVSTLTIQRTQQEDSAVYLCASSTGQRETQYFGPGTRLLVL.

In nucleotides, the CDR3 is TGTGCCAGCAGCCTACTAGCGGGGGGCACAGATACGCAGTATTTT. Translating gives CASSLLAGGTDTQYF. The chain links TRBV14 to TRBJ2-3; the match to TRBD2 covers 11 bases. V lost 4 bases and J lost 1; bases outside the gene matches: 1. The CDR3 is 15 amino acids. Germline-derived CDR1 and CDR2 are SGHDN and FVKESK.

V gene TRBV2 combines with J gene TRBJ2-1, with 7 positions matching TRBD1. CDR1 and CDR2 from the germline V gene are SNHLY and FYNNEI. The CDR3 has 15 amino acids. The V segment lost 5 bases and the J segment 5 bases; nucleotides outside the gene matches: 9. The CDR3 region is CASSPPTGNNNEQFF. CDR3 sequence (DNA): TGTGCCAGCAGTCCCCCGACAGGGAATAACAATGAGCAGTTCTTC.

CDR3 amino acids: CASSRPRTASSGANVLTF. CDR3 in DNA: TGTGCCAGCAGCAGACCCAGGACAGCTTCCTCTGGGGCCAACGTCCTGACTTTC. The chain joins TRBV28 to TRBJ2-6; D may be TRBD1 (6 bases). The CDR3 has 18 residues. Looked up from germline, CDR1 is MDHEN and CDR2 is SYDVKM. Trimming stripped 6 bases from V and 0 bases from J, with 18 bases between. Complete variable domain (other parts from reference TRBV28 and TRBJ2-6): DVKVTQSSRYLVKRTGEKVFLECVQDMDHENMFWYRQDPGLGLRLIYFSYDVKMKEKGDIPEGYSVSREKKERFSLILESASTNQTSMYLCASSRPRTASSGANVLTFGAGSRLTVL.

The J gene is TRBJ2-7, the V gene TRBV7-2, with D unresolved. V dropped 5 bases and J dropped 4 bases, with 6 bases sitting between them. This CDR3 has 11 residues. Per germline, CDR1 SGHTA and CDR2 FQGNSA. The CDR3 is CASSPKYEQYF. As DNA, the CDR3 is TGTGCCAGCAGCCCCAAATACGAGCAGTACTTC.

CDR3 bases: TGTGCCAGCAGTGAAGGTCTGACAGGCAAGTTCACCTTC. It codes for CASSEGLTGKFTF. The chain employs TRBV25-1 and TRBJ1-2, with a weak D call TRBD1 (6 bases). V was pared by 2 bases and J by 13 bases, with 17 bases between. Per germline, CDR1 MGHDK and CDR2 SYGVNS. The CDR3 is 13 residues long.

The V and J genes are TRBV6-1 and TRBJ1-1; the D gene is possibly TRBD1 (6 bases). The CDR3 runs to 12 residues. In germline, CDR1 is MNHNS, CDR2 SASEGT. V dropped 3 bases and J dropped 9 bases, with 11 bases sitting between them. CDR3 loop: CASSEDGTKAFF. DNA for the CDR3: TGTGCCAGCAGTGAGGACGGGACAAAAGCTTTCTTT.

V usage is TRBV2 and J usage is TRBJ2-3, with 11 bases matching TRBD2. CDR3 length: 14 residues. Germline CDR1 and CDR2: SNHLY and FYNNEI. V lost 6 bases to trimming and J lost 2 bases; unmatched junction nucleotides: 1. This chain's CDR3 is CASRGLAVTDTQYF. The CDR3 DNA sequence: TGTGCCAGCAGGGGACTAGCGGTCACAGATACGCAGTATTTT. The variable domain in full, with the rest retrieved from reference TRBV2 and TRBJ2-3, is EPEVTQTPSHQVTQMGQEVILRCVPISNHLYFYWYRQILGQKVEFLVSFYNNEISEKSEIFDDQFSVERPDGSNFTLKIRSTKLEDSAMYFCASRGLAVTDTQYFGPGTRLTVL.

This sequence joins TRBV18 and TRBJ2-3; 8 positions agree with TRBD2. The V gene end was trimmed by 3 bases and the J gene end by 0 bases; junction bases not matched to a gene: 8. Germline V gene data show CDR1 as KGHSH and CDR2 as LQKENI. This CDR3 region has 17 residues. CDR3 region: CASSPLLADLSTDTQYF. The CDR3, as DNA: TGTGCCAGCTCACCCTTACTAGCGGACCTTAGCACAGATACGCAGTATTTT.

The V call is TRBV7-9, the J call TRBJ2-2; D may be TRBD2 (5 bases). The ends were cut back, 3 bases at V and 2 bases at J, with 7 bases in the middle. CDR3 length: 14 amino acids. CDR1 is SEHNR, CDR2 FQNEAQ, per germline (reference sequence). In nucleotides, the CDR3 is TGTGCCAGCAGCTTGAGCGGAAACACCGGGGAGCTGTTTTTT. Translated: CASSLSGNTGELFF.

This rearrangement joins TRBV28 to TRBJ1-2, with 9 bases matching TRBD1. Germline CDR1 reads MDHEN; CDR2 reads SYDVKM. The CDR3 is 15 residues long. Trimming at V came to 6 bases and at J to 3 bases, leaving 8 bases not matched to a gene. The CDR3 here is CASRSGTGHDYGYTF. CDR3 nucleotide sequence: TGTGCCAGCAGGTCCGGGACAGGGCACGACTATGGCTACACCTTC.

This chain uses TRBV18 with TRBJ2-7, with D perhaps TRBD1 (5 bases). The V end was cut by 1 base, the J end by 5 bases, with 9 bases between. Germline CDR1 is KGHSH and CDR2 is LQKENI. The CDR3 spans 13 residues. CDR3 sequence reads: CASSPQGSHEQYF. In DNA, the CDR3 is TGTGCCAGCTCACCACAGGGGTCCCACGAGCAGTACTTC.

V gene TRBV5-1 combines with J gene TRBJ1-6, with TRBD1 matching 12 bases. Germline trimming cut 4 bases from V and 9 bases from J; bases unmatched to any gene: 11. Germline assignment: CDR1 SGHRS and CDR2 YFSETQ. The CDR3 runs to 17 residues. The CDR3 DNA follows: TGCGCCAGCAGCGGGGGGACAGGGGGCGAGATGGCTTCACCCCTCCACTTT. Residues: CASSGGTGGEMASPLHF.

This chain uses TRBV6-4 with TRBJ2-2; tentative D call: TRBD1 (6 bases). Trimming removed 6 bases at V and 2 bases at J, with 13 bases between. Germline V gene lookup returns CDR1 MRHNA and CDR2 SNTAGT. The CDR3 consists of 15 residues. CDR3 amino acids: CASSVGTFNTGELFF. CDR3 bases: TGTGCCAGCAGCGTCGGGACATTTAACACCGGGGAGCTGTTTTTT.

Remarks on this clone: At one of its ends the junction is not consistent with the germline gene, which may arise from a read error. This sequence joins TRBV5-6 and TRBJ2-7; weak D call: TRBD2 (6 bases). The CDR3 extends over 15 amino acids. Germline V gene sequence: CDR1 SGHDT, CDR2 YYEEEE. The DNA for the CDR3 is TGTGCCAGCAGTTTGGGAGGCCTTAGCTCCTACGAGCAGTACTTC. It is translated as CASSLGGLSSYEQYF.

The chain carries TRBV7-6 and TRBJ1-1, with TRBD1 matching over 7 bases. The CDR3 loop spans 14 amino acids. Trimming cost V 2 bases and J 4 bases; bases outside gene matches: 4. The V gene's germline CDR1 is SGHVS and CDR2 FNYEAQ. The CDR3 sequence: CASSLRQGSTEAFF. CDR3 nucleotide sequence: TGTGCCAGCAGCTTAAGACAGGGCAGCACTGAAGCTTTCTTT.

V and J are TRBV2 and TRBJ2-5; tentative D call: TRBD1 (6 bases). The CDR3 has 13 residues. Germline V gene data show CDR1 as SNHLY and CDR2 as FYNNEI. Trimming cost V 4 bases and J 1 base, with 7 bases left between them. The CDR3 loop reads CASSGTAQETQYF. Written as DNA, the CDR3 is TGTGCCAGCAGTGGGACAGCCCAAGAGACCCAGTACTTC.